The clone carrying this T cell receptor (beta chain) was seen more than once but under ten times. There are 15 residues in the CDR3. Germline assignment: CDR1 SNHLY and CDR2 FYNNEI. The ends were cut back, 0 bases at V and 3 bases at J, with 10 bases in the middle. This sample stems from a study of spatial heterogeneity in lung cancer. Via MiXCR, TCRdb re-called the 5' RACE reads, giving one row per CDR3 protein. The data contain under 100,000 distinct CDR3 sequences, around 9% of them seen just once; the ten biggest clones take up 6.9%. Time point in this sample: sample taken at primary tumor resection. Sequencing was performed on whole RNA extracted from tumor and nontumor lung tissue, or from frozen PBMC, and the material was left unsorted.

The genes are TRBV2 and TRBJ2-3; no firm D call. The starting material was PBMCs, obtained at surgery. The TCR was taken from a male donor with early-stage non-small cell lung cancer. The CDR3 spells CASSEARSGTDTQYF. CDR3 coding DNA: TGTGCCAGCAGTGAAGCGCGCAGTGGGACAGATACGCAGTATTTT.